Listed here is a single T cell receptor beta chain. The CDR3 contains 16 residues. The V segment lost 2 bases and the J segment 5 bases; nucleotides outside the gene matches: 9. Germline V gene lookup returns CDR1 SGHDT and CDR2 YYEEEE. The data are from a study of blood T cell repertoires in COVID-19. Libraries were prepared by immunoSEQ multiplex PCR; TCRdb keeps only in-frame clonotypes and omits some of them. The sample has about 250,000 clones; 85% to 90% are singletons. V gene TRBV5-6 combines with J gene TRBJ2-3, with TRBD2 matching over 9 bases. This TCR came from a woman aged 18 to 35 who had recovered from COVID-19. Sequenced material: PBMCs or T cells enriched from blood (not recorded which). In DNA form, the CDR3 reads TGTGCCAGCAGCTTTCTCGGCGGGGGGGGCCAAGATACGCAGTATTTT. It translates to CASSFLGGGGQDTQYF.